This is a list of T cell receptor beta chains from one sample in a study of neurological immune-mediated disorders. Using its own MiXCR run on the 5' RACE reads, TCRdb lists one record per CDR3 protein. The sample holds roughly 36,000 distinct CDR3 sequences, 12% to 15% seen once. Sequenced sample: PBMCs. The receptors originated from a woman aged 45-65 years with HTLV-1-associated myelopathy (HAM/TSP). Both conserved end residues are trimmed from each CDR3. The size of a clone is reported for some rows only, either as once, few or many, or as a class for expanded clones.

abundance	v_gene	j_gene	CDR3aa
many	TRBV6-2/TRBV6-3	TRBJ2-2	ASSYGSGFTGELF
few	TRBV7-2	TRBJ1-2	ASSPGLRAGYT
many	TRBV9	TRBJ1-6	ASSVGAFNNSPLH
many	TRBV5-1	TRBJ1-1	ASSRLGGHTEAF
many	TRBV6-1	TRBJ1-5	ATRRGGEQPQH
NA	TRBV7-8	TRBJ2-1	ASSLFPTGLNEQF
many	TRBV5-1	TRBJ1-6	ASSPGQGRSYNSPLH
many	TRBV6-5	TRBJ2-2	ASSLNPSTGTGELF
NA	TRBV7-2	TRBJ2-5	ASSETRTVVGETQY
many	TRBV6-6	TRBJ1-1	ASSPAAGWGTEAF
many	TRBV30	TRBJ2-5	ASRRQETQY
many	TRBV20-1	TRBJ2-1	SAPLVTTYNEQF
many	TRBV7-2	TRBJ2-3	ASSLALGPGGPTDTQY
NA	TRBV20-1	TRBJ1-2	SARDAQGEAGYT
many	TRBV2	TRBJ2-2	ASRTGTNTGELF
NA	TRBV9	NA	ASSPRGGGYNEQF
many	TRBV6-5	TRBJ2-1	ASTGLVNEQF
NA	TRBV10-2	TRBJ2-1	ASSVWAPNYNEQF
many	TRBV5-1	TRBJ2-3	ASSLAGGIADTQY
many	TRBV12-3/TRBV12-4	TRBJ1-5	ASSSSGGRLDNQPQH
NA	TRBV15	TRBJ2-7	ATSRAPMSSYEQY
many	TRBV5-1	TRBJ2-2	ASSLGTGATGELF
many	TRBV2	TRBJ1-5	ASSGTTGKGQPQH
NA	TRBV10-2	TRBJ2-7	ASMVGGETNEQY
many	TRBV5-6	TRBJ1-2	ASNSLDTHYGYT
few	TRBV5-5	TRBJ1-3	ASSLRQGGTGNTIY
NA	TRBV7-6	TRBJ1-6	ASSLTDGDNSPLH
many	TRBV25-1	TRBJ1-5	ASSQEFNQPQH
many	TRBV10-3	TRBJ2-7	AISEGLGPYEQY
NA	TRBV7-2	TRBJ1-5	ANSLIGQNQPQH
many	TRBV7-2	TRBJ2-1	ASSQLASSYNEQF
many	TRBV9	TRBJ1-1	ASSARGYGEAF
many	TRBV20-1	TRBJ2-1	SARGAHSYNEQF
many	TRBV5-1	TRBJ2-2	ASSLDLVNTGELF
many	TRBV6-2/TRBV6-3	TRBJ1-3	ASSYARRDTIY
many	TRBV12-3/TRBV12-4	TRBJ1-1	ASSLDRGGTEAF
many	TRBV20-1	TRBJ1-4	SASAQGAIGEKLF
many	TRBV7-9	TRBJ1-3	ASSTYQGAYGNTIY
many	TRBV20-1	TRBJ2-1	SAGGLGARGSYNEQF
many	TRBV20-1	TRBJ1-1	SATSQGYLNTEAF
many	TRBV20-1	TRBJ2-5	SAQGQAISETQY
many	TRBV9	TRBJ2-2	ASSVAGRKNTGELF
many	TRBV2	TRBJ2-1	ASSAGETFANEQF
many	TRBV7-2	TRBJ2-1	ASSAEGDSYNEQF
many	TRBV9	TRBJ2-2	ASSVGNTGELF
many	TRBV21-1	TRBJ2-7	ARREAGLNNCVEQY
NA	TRBV7-2	TRBJ1-6	ASSLDPGVNSPLH
NA	TRBV5-6	TRBJ1-2	ASSTALGPTNYGYA
many	TRBV6-1	TRBJ2-1	ASSEDQGRRNEQF
many	TRBV9	TRBJ1-5	ASSPGHSNQPQH
many	TRBV4-1	TRBJ1-5	ASSQTESYSNQPQH
many	TRBV7-2	TRBJ2-2	ASSVGTSGNTGELF
many	TRBV5-1	TRBJ1-6	ASSGQSPYNSPLH
many	TRBV5-1	TRBJ1-1	ASSLEYMNTEAF
many	TRBV12-3/TRBV12-4	TRBJ1-3	ASSRSYYSGNTIY